One T cell receptor beta chain is described in this entry. The data were obtained in a study of T-cell reconstitution after alpha-beta-depleted transplantation in children. The CDR3 totals 13 residues. CDR1 is SGHVS and CDR2 is FQNEAQ in the germline V gene. V dropped 2 bases and J dropped 7; count of bases not matched to a gene: 2. Molecular barcoding with unique molecular identifiers was used for the TCRbeta library. TCRdb fed the PCR reads into MiXCR, producing one record per CDR3 protein. The sample lists around 380,000 distinct CDR3 sequences; approximately 10% were seen once. The chain links TRBV7-8 to TRBJ2-1; TRBD1 matches at 7 bases. The sequencing used PBMCs from the stem cell graft donor, collected from the stem cell graft. This sequence was found in a human donor who donated a stem cell graft to a child with acute myeloid leukemia. Here the CDR3 DNA reads TGTGCCAGCAGCTTACTGACAGGGAATGAGCAGTTCTTC. Amino acid sequence: CASSLLTGNEQFF.